This TCR beta chain was sequenced for a study of blood T cell repertoires in COVID-19. In the authors' methods: Amplification of reference gene primers provided the estimated nucleated cell counts. Some clones are missing from TCRdb's copy, which holds only in-frame ones; the method was immunoSEQ multiplex PCR. The V and J calls and clone size were taken over from that table, and D and trimming were inferred from the DNA. The table shows roughly 200,000 clones, with about nine tenths occurring only once. Trimming stripped 3 bases from V and 9 bases from J, with 17 bases between. CDR1 GTSNPN and CDR2 SVGIG come from the germline V gene (reference sequence). This CDR3 spans 14 amino acids. The study drew participants aged 18 to 89 years from roughly 25 US areas. Categorization into cohorts depended on clinical history that participants reported.

The chain combines TRBV30 with TRBJ2-2, with D tentatively TRBD1 (5 bases). The sequenced material came from PBMCs or T cells enriched from blood (not recorded which). This receptor was identified in a woman between 35 and 50 years old with acute COVID-19. CDR3 loop: CAWSWARTSRELFF. The CDR3 DNA reads TGTGCCTGGAGCTGGGCGAGGACATCCCGGGAGCTGTTTTTT.